A single sample gave rise to the 10 T cell receptor beta chains below, sequenced in a study of control samples from healthy donors and cancer patients. Profiled with immunoSEQ multiplex PCR; TCRdb holds only in-frame clones, not every one. The data hold about 150,000 clones, with around nine tenths observed a single time. Sequenced input: blood. The receptors stem from a man aged 30 to 39 in good health.

The gene calls are TRBV3-1 (or the pseudogene TRBV3-2) and TRBJ1-1, with 8 bases matching TRBD1. J gave up 10 bases and V 11 bases, and 9 bases lay outside the gene matches. This CDR3 region has 11 residues. From germline, CDR1 is LGHDT and CDR2 YNNKEL (reference sequence). The CDR3 protein is CAVYSRGRAFF. Here the CDR3 DNA reads TGTGCCGTATACTCCAGGGGGCGAGCTTTCTTT.

This clone has only one observation. This rearrangement joins TRBV5-5 to TRBJ2-7; D perhaps matches TRBD1 (5 bases). This CDR3 region has 16 residues. The V end lost 0 bases, the J end lost 2 bases, and 15 bases lay between the germline ends. In germline, CDR1 is SGHKS, CDR2 YYEKEE (reference sequence). The CDR3 reads CASSLEGVLNPYEQYF. In nucleotides, the CDR3 is TGTGCCAGCAGCTTGGAAGGGGTCCTTAACCCCTACGAGCAGTACTTC.

This clone was detected a few times. CDR3: CASSKRTPGRQASYEQYF. The CDR3 coding sequence is TGTGCCAGCAGCAAGAGAACCCCAGGGAGACAGGCCTCCTACGAGCAGTACTTC. The rearrangement joins TRBV21-1 to TRBJ2-7; the table assigns TRBD1, which was not confirmed against the DNA. TRBV21-1 is designated a pseudogene. The CDR3 consists of 18 residues.

The V and J genes are TRBV6-2 or TRBV6-3 and TRBJ1-1; possible D gene TRBD1, 6 bases. CDR3 length: 13 amino acids. V gave up 6 bases and J gave up 3 bases, with 11 bases separating them. Germline assignment: CDR1 MNHEY and CDR2 SVGEGT. CDR3 amino acids: CASSSTGYTEAFF. The CDR3 DNA sequence: TGTGCCAGCAGCTCGACAGGTTACACTGAAGCTTTCTTT.

The chain combines TRBV4-2 with TRBJ1-1, with 7 bases fitting TRBD1. The CDR3 has 19 residues. Looked up from germline, CDR1 is LGHNA and CDR2 is YNFKEQ. V lost 0 bases and J lost 2; bases outside the gene matches: 15. The CDR3 sequence: CASSQDAWITGAFNTEAFF. The CDR3 DNA reads TGTGCCAGCAGCCAAGACGCATGGATAACAGGGGCCTTTAACACTGAAGCTTTCTTT.

This chain connects TRBV19 to TRBJ1-1; no clear D gene. This CDR3 is 14 amino acids long. Germline V gene sequence: CDR1 LNHDA, CDR2 SQIVND (reference sequence). Trimming took 5 bases from V and 0 from J, leaving 10 bases between them. CDR3 protein: CASSLRPVNTEAFF. The CDR3 bases are TGTGCCAGTAGTTTGCGACCGGTGAACACTGAAGCTTTCTTT.

The rearrangement links TRBV4-1 to TRBJ2-7, with a tentative D call TRBD1 (6 bases). Trimming removed 4 bases from V and 3 bases from J, with 13 bases in between. Germline assignment: CDR1 MGHRA and CDR2 YSYEKL. The CDR3 consists of 14 residues. CDR3 residues: CASSREGGVYEQYF. The CDR3, as DNA: TGCGCCAGCAGCCGGGAAGGGGGAGTCTACGAGCAGTACTTC.

V usage is TRBV3-1 (or the pseudogene TRBV3-2) and J usage is TRBJ1-2, with a possible D match to TRBD1 (5 bases). The CDR3 sequence is 14 residues long. Germline assignment: CDR1 LGHDT and CDR2 YNNKEL (reference sequence). V lost 3 bases, J lost 7 bases, and 15 bases lay in between. The CDR3 nucleotides are TGTGCCAGCAGCCAGTGGGGCAACGGGGCTGGCTACACCTTC. Translated: CASSQWGNGAGYTF.

The V call is TRBV9, the J call TRBJ1-1; possible D gene TRBD1, 5 bases. Trimming took 0 bases from V and 3 from J, leaving 6 bases between them. The CDR3 covers 13 residues. Germline assignment: CDR1 SGDLS and CDR2 YYNGEE. CDR3 residues: CASSVGGYTEAFF. In DNA, the CDR3 is TGTGCCAGCAGCGTAGGGGGGTACACTGAAGCTTTCTTT.

This clone was seen many times. The chain employs TRBV29-1 and TRBJ1-2; unclear D gene. The CDR3 is 14 residues long. Trimming took off 0 bases at V and 6 bases at J, with 14 bases between the two ends. CDR1 and CDR2 (germline): SQVTM, ANQGSEA. The CDR3 DNA reads as TGCAGCGTTGAAGATTTGGGCCTTAGAGATGGCTACACCTTC. It specifies CSVEDLGLRDGYTF. The full variable domain, completed using reference TRBV29-1 and TRBJ1-2, is SAVISQKPSRDICQRGTSLTIQCQVDSQVTMMFWYRQQPGQSLTLIATANQGSEATYESGFVIDKFPISRPNLTFSTLTVSNMSPEDSSIYLCSVEDLGLRDGYTFGSGTRLTVV.